This section outlines one T cell receptor (beta chain) sequence together with its context. Being one base from a much bigger clone, this may be a read error. Assay: immunoSEQ multiplex PCR; the TCRdb copy retains only in-frame clones and omits some. The sample has around 56,000 clones; around 81% are singletons. This record belongs to a study of OX40 agonist ivuxolimab in advanced cancers. Germline V lookup: CDR1 LNHNV, CDR2 YYDKDF (reference sequence). This CDR3 is 15 amino acids long. V dropped 5 bases and J dropped 9; count of bases not matched to a gene: 15. The chain carries TRBV15 and TRBJ2-7; 8 nucleotides align to TRBD1. The TCR originated in an adult with an advanced solid tumor such as melanoma, head and neck, liver or kidney cancer. Source: CD4+ or CD8+ T cells sorted from blood, taken in a trial of the OX40 agonist ivuxolimab. The CDR3 coding sequence is TGTGCCACCAGCGGGTCCCGGGACAGGCCCAGCGGGCAGTACTTC. It translates to CATSGSRDRPSGQYF.